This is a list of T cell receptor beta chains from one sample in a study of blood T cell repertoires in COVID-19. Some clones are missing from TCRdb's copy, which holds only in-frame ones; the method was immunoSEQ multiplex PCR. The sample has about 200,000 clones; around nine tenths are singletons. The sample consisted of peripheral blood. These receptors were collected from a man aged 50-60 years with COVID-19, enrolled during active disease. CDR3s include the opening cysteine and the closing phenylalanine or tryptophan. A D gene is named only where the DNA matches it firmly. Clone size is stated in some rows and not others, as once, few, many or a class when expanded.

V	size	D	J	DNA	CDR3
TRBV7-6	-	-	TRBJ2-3	TGTGCCAGCAGCTTACTGGACAGTTCTAGCACAGATACGCAGTATTTT	CASSLLDSSSTDTQYF
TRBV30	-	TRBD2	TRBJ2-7	TGTGCCTGGAGTGCTAGCGGGAGCTCCTACGAGCAGTACTTC	CAWSASGSSYEQYF
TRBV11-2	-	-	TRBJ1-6	TGTGCCAGCAGCTTAGTGCCAGGGGTAAATTCACCCCTCCACTTT	CASSLVPGVNSPLHF
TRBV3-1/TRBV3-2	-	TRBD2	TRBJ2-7	TGTGCCAGCAGCCGACTAGCGGACCACGAGCAGTACTTC	CASSRLADHEQYF
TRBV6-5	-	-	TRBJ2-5	TGTGCCAGCAGTTACTCAACGGGAGCTGAGACCCAGTACTTC	CASSYSTGAETQYF
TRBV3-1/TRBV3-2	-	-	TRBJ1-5	TGTGCCAGCAGCCACGGGGGATGGCAGCCCCAGCATTTT	CASSHGGWQPQHF
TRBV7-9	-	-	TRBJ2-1	TGTGCCAGCAGCCCCGCCCCCGGGGTTGGTGAGCAGTTCTTC	CASSPAPGVGEQFF
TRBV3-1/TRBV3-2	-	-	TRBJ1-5	TGTGCCAGCAGCCAGACACCCGGTTACAATCAGCCCCAGCATTTT	CASSQTPGYNQPQHF
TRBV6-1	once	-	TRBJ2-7	TGTGCCAGCAGTGAAGGGGCGGGACTACCGGGGGCGCAGTACTTC	CASSEGAGLPGAQYF
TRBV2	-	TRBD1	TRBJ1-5	TGTGCCAGCAGTGAACAACAGGGGGCGAATCAGCCCCAGCATTTT	CASSEQQGANQPQHF
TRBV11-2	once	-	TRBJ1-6	TGTGCCAGCAGCCTACCTCCCGGCAGGGGCCTGTATAATTCACCCCTCCACTTT	CASSLPPGRGLYNSPLHF
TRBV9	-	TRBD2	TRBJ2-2	TGTGCCAGCAGCGTTCAGTTCGGGAGGCCCGCGAACACCGGGGAGCTGTTTTTT	CASSVQFGRPANTGELFF
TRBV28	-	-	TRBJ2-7	TGTGCCAGCAGTTTTCTCTATCAGCAGTACTTC	CASSFLYQQYF
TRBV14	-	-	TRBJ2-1	TGTGCCAGCAGCCAAGAACACCACAGCTCCTACAATGAGCAGTTCTTC	CASSQEHHSSYNEQFF
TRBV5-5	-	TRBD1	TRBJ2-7	TGTGCCAGCAGCGTGGGACAGGGGGTGGATAACGAGCAGTACTTC	CASSVGQGVDNEQYF
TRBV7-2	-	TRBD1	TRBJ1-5	TGTGCCAGCAGCTTAACAGGGGGGTCCAATCAGCCCCAGCATTTT	CASSLTGGSNQPQHF
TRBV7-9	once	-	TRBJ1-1	TGTGCCAGCAGCTTGATGTTAGAGAGCACTGAAGCTTTCTTT	CASSLMLESTEAFF
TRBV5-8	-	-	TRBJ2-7	TGTGCCAGCAGCTTGGAGGGGACTATCAGGGGCGAGCAGTACTTC	CASSLEGTIRGEQYF
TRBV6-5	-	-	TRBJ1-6	TGTGCCAGCAGTTACGCGATACAGGGTGCCAATTCACCCCTCCACTTT	CASSYAIQGANSPLHF
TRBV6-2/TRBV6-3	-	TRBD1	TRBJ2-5	TGTGCCAGCAGTTACTCGATGGGGACAGGGACGAGGAAAGGGTCCCAAGAGACCCAGTACTTC	CASSYSMGTGTRKGSQETQYF
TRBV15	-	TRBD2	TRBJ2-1	TGTGCCACCAGCAGAGATCCAAGGACTAGCGGGACCAATGAGCAGTTCTTC	CATSRDPRTSGTNEQFF
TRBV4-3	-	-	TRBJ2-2	TGCGCCAGCAGCCAAAACAGGGCCGGGGAGCTGTTTTTT	CASSQNRAGELFF
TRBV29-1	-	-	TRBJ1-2	TGCAGCGTTGAGCGGTGGGGGGGCTACTATGGCTACACCTTC	CSVERWGGYYGYTF
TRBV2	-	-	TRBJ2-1	TGTGCCACTTCTCCGGTTAGATCTCTGAGCAATGAGCAGTTCTTC	CATSPVRSLSNEQFF
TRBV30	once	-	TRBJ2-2	TGTGCCTGGACAGGACTATGGACCGGGGAGCTGTTTTTT	CAWTGLWTGELFF
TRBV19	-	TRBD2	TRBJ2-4	TGTGCCAGTAGTGGCGTGGGGGGGGTTAACATTCAGTACTTC	CASSGVGGVNIQYF
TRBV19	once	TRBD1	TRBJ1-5	TGTGCCAGTAGTACCGTCTTGACAGGGGTATGGAGGGAGCCCCAGCATTTT	CASSTVLTGVWREPQHF
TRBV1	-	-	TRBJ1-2	TGCACCAGCAGCCATCACGAGAAAGGGGGCGCGATTGGCTACACCTTC	CTSSHHEKGGAIGYTF
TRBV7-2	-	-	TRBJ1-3	TGTGCCAGCAGCAATTCGGGACAACCAAACACCATATATTTT	CASSNSGQPNTIYF
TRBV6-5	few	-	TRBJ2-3	TGTGCCAGCAGCCGACAGAGCACAGATACGCAGTATTTT	CASSRQSTDTQYF
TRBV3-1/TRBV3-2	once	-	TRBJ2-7	TGTGCCAGCAGCCAAGACCCACGAGGGATCTACGAGCAGTACTTC	CASSQDPRGIYEQYF
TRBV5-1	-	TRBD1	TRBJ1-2	TGCGCCAGCAGCTTACAGGGGGCAGAGAGCTATGGCTACACCTTC	CASSLQGAESYGYTF
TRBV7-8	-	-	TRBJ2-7	TGTGCCAGCAGCCGGGGTACAGGGCCTAATTACGAGCAGTACTTC	CASSRGTGPNYEQYF
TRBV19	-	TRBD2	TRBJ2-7	TGTGCCAGTAGTTCGGGACTAGCGGGGGGCTCCTTGTTCTTCGAGCAGTACTTC	CASSSGLAGGSLFFEQYF
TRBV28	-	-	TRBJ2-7	TGTGCCAGCAGGAGAACAGAACCCTACGAGCAGTACTTC	CASRRTEPYEQYF
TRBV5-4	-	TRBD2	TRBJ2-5	TGTGCCAGCAGCCTCCGGACTAGCGGGGGGGAGACCCAGTACTTC	CASSLRTSGGETQYF
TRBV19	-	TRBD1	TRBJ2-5	TGTGCCAGTAGTATTAAGGGACAGAGCTTTTCGGGACAAGAGACCCAGTACTTC	CASSIKGQSFSGQETQYF
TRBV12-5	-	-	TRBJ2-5	TGTGCTAGCTCTAATGACAGGTCGGAGACCCAGTACTTC	CASSNDRSETQYF
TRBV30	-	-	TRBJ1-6	TGTGCCTGGAGTGTAAATGGGCCACCGGGAAGCTCCTATAATTCACCCCTCCACTTT	CAWSVNGPPGSSYNSPLHF
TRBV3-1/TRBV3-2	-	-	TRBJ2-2	TGTGCCAGCAGCCAAGTGGCACTTTCGGGCACCGGGGAGCTGTTTTTT	CASSQVALSGTGELFF